A single sample is the source of the 21 T cell receptor beta chains below, sequenced in a study of CD8+CD57+ T cells in acquired aplastic anemia. The template for TCR beta VDJ and CDR3 sequence profiling was genomic DNA. TCRdb used MiXCR to reprocess the reads, holding one entry per CDR3 protein. The table has 150,000 to 200,000 distinct CDR3 sequences, around 40% seen once; the top ten hold 1.1%. Material for sequencing was sorted CD4+, CD8+, or CD8+CD57+ T cells (not recorded which) from PBMCs. Receptor source: a human donor in good health.

The chain has TRBV6-2 or TRBV6-3 and TRBJ1-5; D is possibly TRBD1 (6 bases). This CDR3 has 18 residues. In germline, CDR1 is MNHEY, CDR2 SVGEGT. V was trimmed by 0 bases and J by 4 bases, leaving 19 bases between them. The CDR3 region is CASSYSRRGAQRNQPQHF. The CDR3 DNA sequence: TGTGCCAGCAGTTACTCGAGAAGGGGGGCTCAGCGTAATCAGCCCCAGCATTTT.

CDR3 in DNA: TGCAGTGCTAGCTCGTGGCAGGAAAACACTGAAGCTTTCTTT. Translating gives CSASSWQENTEAFF. The chain recombines TRBV20-1 with TRBJ1-1; unclear D gene. The V end lost 3 bases, the J end lost 2 bases, and 13 bases lay between the germline ends. The CDR3 length is 14 residues. From germline, CDR1 is DFQATT and CDR2 SNEGSKA (reference sequence).

This clonotype was seen ten or more times. The chain carries TRBV12-3 or TRBV12-4 and TRBJ1-5, with a tentative D call TRBD1 (5 bases). Trimming stripped 6 bases from V and 6 bases from J, with 9 bases between. This CDR3 region has 12 residues. The CDR3 sequence is CASSQGFQPQHF. For the CDR3, the DNA is TGTGCCAGCAGCCAGGGTTTTCAGCCCCAGCATTTT.

This clonotype was observed a few times. V usage is TRBV27 and J usage is TRBJ2-7, with D possibly being TRBD1 (5 bases). This CDR3 has 11 residues. The germline CDR1 and CDR2 sequences are MNHEY and SMNVEV (reference sequence). Trimming stripped 4 bases from V and 7 bases from J, with 8 bases between. The CDR3 nucleotides are TGTGCCAGCAGTTCTAGGGGTGAGCAGTACTTC. Its protein is CASSSRGEQYF.

In its sample, this clonotype was seen many times. CDR3 residues: CSAGQRGGLETQYF. For the CDR3, the DNA is TGCAGTGCTGGACAGCGGGGGGGCCTAGAGACCCAGTACTTC. The rearrangement joins TRBV20-1 to TRBJ2-5; 10 nucleotides match TRBD2. Germline V CDR1 and CDR2: DFQATT, SNEGSKA (reference sequence). V shed 5 bases, J shed 4 bases, and the junction held 7 bases outside the gene matches. This CDR3 has 14 residues.

This chain links TRBV5-6 with TRBJ1-6; the match to TRBD1 covers 9 bases. Germline V gene sequence: CDR1 SGHDT, CDR2 YYEEEE. The CDR3 sequence is 14 residues long. J lost 10 bases, V lost 4 bases, and 6 bases had no gene match. CDR3 sequence: CASSHRTGVSPLHF. CDR3 bases: TGTGCCAGCAGCCATCGGACAGGGGTCTCACCCCTCCACTTT.

The chain joins TRBV7-6 to TRBJ2-5; TRBD2 might be the D (6 bases). The CDR3 contains 15 residues. Germline CDR1 is SGHVS and CDR2 is FNYEAQ. Trimming shortened V by 5 bases and J by 4 bases, and 17 bases separated the two germline ends. The CDR3 spells CASSAETRGRETQYF. The CDR3 coding sequence is TGTGCCAGCAGCGCGGAGACTAGGGGACGAGAGACCCAGTACTTC.

This clonotype was counted ten times or more. CDR3 amino acids: CASRVGIPYEQYF. The DNA of the CDR3 is TGTGCCAGCAGAGTGGGGATCCCGTACGAGCAGTACTTC. V gene TRBV2 combines with J gene TRBJ2-7; no definite D call. There are 13 residues in the CDR3. The V gene's germline CDR1 is SNHLY and CDR2 FYNNEI. Trimming left V 6 bases short and J 4 bases short, with 13 bases between.

The chain uses TRBV7-8 and TRBJ2-7; tentative D call: TRBD2 (5 bases). The germline CDR1 and CDR2 sequences are SGHVS and FQNEAQ. V was cut by 5 bases and J by 1 base, with 18 bases left in between. The CDR3 spans 16 residues. The CDR3 DNA reads as TGTGCCAGCAGCATCTCCGCCCGGCCGGGGTCCTACGAGCAGTACTTC. It yields the protein CASSISARPGSYEQYF.

The sample holds many counts of this clonotype. This chain connects TRBV4-1 to TRBJ1-2, with D uncertain. Per the germline V gene, CDR1 is MGHRA and CDR2 is YSYEKL. The CDR3 extends over 15 amino acids. V dropped 0 bases and J dropped 3 bases, with 11 bases sitting between them. In DNA, the CDR3 is TGCGCCAGCAGCCAAGAACACGTCCCCCACTATGGCTACACCTTC. It translates to CASSQEHVPHYGYTF.

The chain links TRBV10-1 to TRBJ2-3; D may be TRBD2 (6 bases). CDR3 length: 14 amino acids. V was clipped by 2 bases and J by 0 bases, with 6 bases between them. Looked up from germline, CDR1 is WNHNN and CDR2 is SYGVQD (reference sequence). CDR3 in amino acids: CASSEGGSTDTQYF. The CDR3 DNA follows: TGCGCCAGCAGTGAGGGGGGGAGCACAGATACGCAGTATTTT.

In this sample, this clonotype turned up many times. The rearrangement links TRBV29-1 to TRBJ1-1; 8 nucleotides agree with TRBD1. CDR3 length equals 15 residues. V shed 6 bases and J 4 bases; nucleotides not matched to a gene: 13. The germline gives CDR1 SQVTM, CDR2 ANQGSEA. The CDR3 region has the DNA TGCAGCGTCGGGGGGGTACAGGGGGAGGCCACTGAAGCTTTCTTT. Protein: CSVGGVQGEATEAFF. Based on the CDR3 plus reference TRBV29-1 and TRBJ1-1, the full variable domain is SAVISQKPSRDICQRGTSLTIQCQVDSQVTMMFWYRQQPGQSLTLIATANQGSEATYESGFVIDKFPISRPNLTFSTLTVSNMSPEDSSIYLCSVGGVQGEATEAFFGQGTRLTVV.

V is TRBV29-1 and J is TRBJ1-3, with a possible D match to TRBD1 (6 bases). The CDR3 covers 13 residues. Germline lookup yields CDR1 SQVTM and CDR2 ANQGSEA. The CDR3: CNVAGQYGNTIYF. CDR3 nucleotide sequence: TGCAACGTGGCAGGACAGTATGGAAACACCATATATTTT. The full variable domain, rest sourced from reference TRBV29-1 and TRBJ1-3, is SAVISQKPSRDICQRGTSLTIQCQVDSQVTMMFWYRQQPGQSLTLIATANQGSEATYESGFVIDKFPISRPNLTFSTLTVSNMSPEDSSIYLCNVAGQYGNTIYFGEGSWLTVV.

The sample holds many counts of this clonotype. V gene TRBV30 combines with J gene TRBJ2-6; D tentatively reads TRBD1 or TRBD2 (6 bases each). Germline lookup yields CDR1 GTSNPN and CDR2 SVGIG (reference sequence). CDR3 length: 13 residues. V was pared by 3 bases and J by 11 bases, with 14 bases between. The CDR3: CAWSVRGRDVLTF. CDR3 sequence (DNA): TGTGCCTGGAGCGTCCGGGGGCGCGACGTCCTGACTTTC.

With regard to this clonotype: A much larger clonotype is one base distant, so this may be a read error. CDR3 nucleotide sequence: TGCAGTGCTACCGGCCGCTACAATCAGCAGTTCTTC. This encodes CSATGRYNQQFF. The chain is built from TRBV20-1 and TRBJ2-1; D unclear. CDR3 length equals 12 residues. Germline V gene lookup returns CDR1 DFQATT and CDR2 SNEGSKA (reference sequence).

The chain couples TRBV6-1 to TRBJ2-5, with 7 bases identical to TRBD2. The CDR3 is 16 amino acids. Germline CDR1 is MNHNS and CDR2 is SASEGT. The V and J ends lost 4 bases and 4 bases, in that order; junction bases with no gene match: 12. In DNA, the CDR3 is TGTGCCAGCAGTGTTGGTTCCCTAGCGGATATAGAGACCCAGTACTTC. Encoded protein: CASSVGSLADIETQYF.

Of note for this clonotype: Compared with germline, one end of the junction differs, possibly owing to a read error. This rearrangement joins TRBV7-9 to TRBJ1-3, with D uncertain. Per the germline V gene, CDR1 is SEHNR and CDR2 is FQNEAQ (reference sequence). This CDR3 comprises 17 residues. Here the CDR3 reads CASSYQRPGRSGSTIYF. In nucleotides, the CDR3 is TGTGCCAGCAGCTACCAACGGCCAGGCCGATCTGGAAGCACCATATATTTT.

CDR3 nucleotide sequence: TGTGCCAGCAGCTTTCAGGTCGGGACAAACTTTGAAAAACTGTTTTTT. It encodes CASSFQVGTNFEKLFF. The chain combines TRBV5-5 with TRBJ1-4; D possibly corresponds to TRBD1 (6 bases). This CDR3 has 16 residues. The germline CDR1 and CDR2 sequences are SGHKS and YYEKEE (reference sequence). The V end lost 2 bases, the J end lost 7 bases, and 18 bases lay between the germline ends.

The rearrangement links TRBV12-3 or TRBV12-4 to TRBJ2-3, with D perhaps matching TRBD1 or TRBD2 (6 bases each). V lost 3 bases and J 2 bases, leaving 12 bases between the germline ends. CDR3 length equals 15 residues. The CDR3 protein is CASSFRGVDTDTQYF. The DNA for the CDR3 is TGTGCCAGCAGTTTTAGGGGGGTGGACACAGATACGCAGTATTTT.

As for this clonotype: It may be a read error: a sequence one base away is much more abundant. J is TRBJ1-1 and V is TRBV12-3 or TRBV12-4; the match to TRBD1 covers 7 bases. The CDR3 is 14 residues long. The CDR3 nucleotides read TGTGCCGGCAGTCCCCCAGGAGGGGGCATTGAAGCTTTCTTT. Encoded protein: CAGSPPGGGIEAFF.

This clonotype was counted many times. This chain uses TRBV10-1 with TRBJ2-2; 11 bases are shared with TRBD1. Germline CDR1 and CDR2: WNHNN and SYGVQD (reference sequence). This CDR3 region has 15 residues. With 2 bases clipped from V and 7 bases from J, the junction kept 3 bases outside the gene matches. CDR3 nucleotides: TGCGCCAGCAGTGAGAGGACAGGGGGCCACGGGGAGCTGTTTTTT. Translated, it gives CASSERTGGHGELFF.